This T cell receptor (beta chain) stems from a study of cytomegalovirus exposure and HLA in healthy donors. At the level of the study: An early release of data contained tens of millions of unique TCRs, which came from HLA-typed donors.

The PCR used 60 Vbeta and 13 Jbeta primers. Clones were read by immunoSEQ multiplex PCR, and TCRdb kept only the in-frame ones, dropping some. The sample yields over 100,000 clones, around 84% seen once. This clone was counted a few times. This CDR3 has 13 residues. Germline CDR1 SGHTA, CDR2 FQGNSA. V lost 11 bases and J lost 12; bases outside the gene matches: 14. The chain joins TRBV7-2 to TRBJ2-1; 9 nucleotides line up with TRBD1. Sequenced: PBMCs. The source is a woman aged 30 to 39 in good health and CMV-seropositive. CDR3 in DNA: TGTGCCGAACTGAGGGGACAGGGATTGGGGCAGTTCTTC. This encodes CAELRGQGLGQFF. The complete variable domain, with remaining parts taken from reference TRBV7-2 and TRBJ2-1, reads GAGVSQSPSNKVTEKGKDVELRCDPISGHTALYWYRQSLGQGLEFLIYFQGNSAPDKSGLPSDRFSAERTGGSVSTLTIQRTQQEDSAVYLCAELRGQGLGQFFGPGTRLTVL.